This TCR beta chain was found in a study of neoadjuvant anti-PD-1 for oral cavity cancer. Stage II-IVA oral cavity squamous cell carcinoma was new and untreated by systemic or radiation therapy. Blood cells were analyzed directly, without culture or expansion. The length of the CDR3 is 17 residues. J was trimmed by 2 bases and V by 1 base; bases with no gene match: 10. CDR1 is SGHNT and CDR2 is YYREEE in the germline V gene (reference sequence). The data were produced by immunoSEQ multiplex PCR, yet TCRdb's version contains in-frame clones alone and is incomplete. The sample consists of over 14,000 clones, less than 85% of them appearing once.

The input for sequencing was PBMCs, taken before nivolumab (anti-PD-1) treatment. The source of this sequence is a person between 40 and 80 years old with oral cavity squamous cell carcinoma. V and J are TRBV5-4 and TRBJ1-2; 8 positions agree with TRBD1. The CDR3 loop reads CASSLNYGGTGNYGYTF. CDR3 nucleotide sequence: TGTGCCAGCAGCTTGAACTACGGGGGGACAGGAAACTATGGCTACACCTTC.